The entry that follows covers one T cell receptor beta chain sequence. Its antigen is as yet unknown. Positively selected for CCR7, the CD45RO-negative cells used as naive CD8 cells excluded terminally differentiated effector memory CD45RA+ cells. The method was immunoSEQ multiplex PCR; TCRdb's version includes in-frame clones alone and lacks a portion of them. The data contain about 1,800,000 clones, about 95% of them singletons. The CDR3 has 14 residues. Germline CDR1 MDHEN, CDR2 SYDVKM. The V end lost 4 bases, the J end lost 6 bases, and 14 bases lay between the germline ends. The data stem from a study of shared clonotypes between healthy human individuals. Study-wide points: In general, naive subsets displayed greater estimated richness than memory subsets did. Few donors restricted represented genetic and exposure-history diversity. Among donors, clonotype sharing was expected to be affected by sequencing depth.

The sequence was collected from a man aged 18 to 30 in good health. The chain employs TRBV28 and TRBJ2-3; D uncertain. The sample consisted of naive CD8+ T cells sorted from blood. This chain's CDR3 is CASSYRLGGDTQYF. CDR3 sequence (DNA): TGTGCCAGCAGTTATCGGTTAGGTGGGGATACGCAGTATTTT.